Reported below is one T cell receptor beta chain. Its antigen is not known. The data originate from a study of cytotoxic CD8 clonotypes in ibrutinib-treated CLL. Study at large: Approximately 25 partial and 2 complete responses; at median approximately 6 years, 14 remitted, roughly 12 progressed.

Sequenced by immunoSEQ multiplex PCR; TCRdb stores in-frame clones only, minus some. The table includes about 30,000 clones, roughly 60% detected once. General study findings and limits: Before falling back toward baseline at progression, clonality had risen at the time of ibrutinib response.

The CDR3 has 16 residues. The V end lost 6 bases, the J end lost 4 bases, and 21 bases lay between the germline ends. In germline, CDR1 is MNHNY, CDR2 SVGAGI (reference sequence). The rearrangement uses TRBV6-6 and TRBJ2-5; D might be TRBD1 (7 bases). Sequenced here: PBMCs, sampled before ibrutinib treatment. The source is a human donor with chronic lymphocytic leukemia. Here the CDR3 DNA reads TGTGCCAGCAGCCTCCCCGGAGGGGGCGGGGCAGAGACCCAGTACTTC. This sequence encodes CASSLPGGGGAETQYF.